This T cell receptor beta chain was captured by sequencing in a study of somatic mutations in cytotoxic T cells in rheumatoid arthritis. For the study at large: Immediately following diagnosis and ahead of any treatment, patient blood (approximately 30 ml EDTA) was drawn. Study observations and caveats: Among patients with rheumatoid arthritis, but not healthy controls, CD8+ clonality increased with age. The study found that the largest CD8+ clone exceeded 20% of CD8+ cells in about an eighth of the roughly 65 patients.

Concerning this clone: Its antigen is unknown.

This CDR3 contains 15 residues. Germline trimming cut 0 bases from V and 5 bases from J; bases unmatched to any gene: 4. Germline lookup yields CDR1 ENHRY and CDR2 SYGVKD. Sequencing used immunoSEQ multiplex PCR; TCRdb keeps in-frame clones, though not all of them. The sample carries 15,000 or so clones, approximately 77% recorded once. The specimen sequenced was CD8+ T cells sorted from blood. The receptor was isolated from an adult with rheumatoid arthritis. This chain connects TRBV10-3 to TRBJ1-1; 9 nucleotides match TRBD1. The CDR3 reads CAISESGTGKTEAFF. Here the CDR3 DNA reads TGTGCCATCAGTGAGTCTGGGACAGGGAAGACTGAAGCTTTCTTT.